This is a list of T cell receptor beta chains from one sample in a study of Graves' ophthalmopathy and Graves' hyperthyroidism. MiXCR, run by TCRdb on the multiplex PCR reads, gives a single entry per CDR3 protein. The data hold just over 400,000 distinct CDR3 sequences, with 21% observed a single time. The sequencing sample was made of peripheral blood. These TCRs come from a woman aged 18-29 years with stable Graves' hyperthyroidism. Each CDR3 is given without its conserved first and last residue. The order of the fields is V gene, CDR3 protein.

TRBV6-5,ASSPLGEAF
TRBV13,ASSLGGPPLH
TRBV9,ASSVGAGGREQY
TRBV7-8,ASTLAEYTGELF
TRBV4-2,ASSQSGTALYEQY
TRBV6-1,ASIPGTQDVETQY
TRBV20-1,SALGQGGETQY
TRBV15,ATTPDRGLYEQY
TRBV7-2,ASTSPGTLAGELF
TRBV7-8,ASSPRDAQPYEQY
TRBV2,ASMKETQY
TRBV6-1,ASSGGQGAAETQY
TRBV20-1,SAPGVGTEAF
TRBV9,ASSAGTGGYEQY
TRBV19,ASSIQTGDYEQY
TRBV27,ASSLAGGPTETQY
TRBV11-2,ASSTTGGGNTIY
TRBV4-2,ASSHPGLAQETQY
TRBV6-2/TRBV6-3,ASSSPQETQY
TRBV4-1,ASSQVLRGGTQY
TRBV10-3,AISELAGGPYEQY
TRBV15,ATSRDGLAGGHEQY
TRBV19,ASSTQQTVTKNIQY
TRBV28,ASRVTGGYGYT
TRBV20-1,SARFSGGRSSNTGELF
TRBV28,ASSPDRDRAYLLEQY
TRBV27,ASSFEGHDTEAF
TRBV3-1,ASSLQSVVGYT
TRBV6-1,ASTTGQDNSPLH
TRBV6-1,ATPGDRNTGELF
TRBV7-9,ASSLVQQSSPLH
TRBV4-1,ASSQDLANYGYT
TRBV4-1,ASSQADRVGGETQY
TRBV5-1,ASSEILRTEAF
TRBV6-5,ASSYGPANYGYT
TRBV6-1,ASSERIYGTEQETQY
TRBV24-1,ATSEGRASYNEQF
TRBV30,AWNPGTGKNSPLH
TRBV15,ATSRATGDNQPQH
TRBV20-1,SAATSGIATQY
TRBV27,ASSPRLVRVQGEDYGYT
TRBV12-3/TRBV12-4,ASSFISGEETQY
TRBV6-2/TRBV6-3,ASSYFVETQY
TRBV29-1,SVEDPPETQY
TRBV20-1,SAKTGMDSSPHNEQF
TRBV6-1,ASRTGEAIDSPLH
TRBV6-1,ASTPVARGYEQY
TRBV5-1,ASSVTGAYSYEQY
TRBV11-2,ASSPPSGRDTQY
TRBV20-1,SAPTFGGYGYT
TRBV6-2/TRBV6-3,ASSYSAEASGRLGLEQY
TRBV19,ASSSRLDAYEQY
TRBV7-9,ASSLPGTSGQETQY
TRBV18,ASSNLQGQETQY